These 19 T cell receptor beta chains were sequenced from one sample in a study of CD8+ T cells in alopecia areata. RNA was extracted and reverse transcribed into cDNA as the sequencing template. The data were produced by immunoSEQ multiplex PCR, yet TCRdb's version contains in-frame clones alone and is incomplete. The sample consists of about 150,000 clones, around two thirds of them appearing once. The source material was CD8+ T cells sorted from blood. These receptors were taken from a human donor in good health.

The chain links TRBV29-1 to TRBJ2-3; 7 bases map to TRBD1. Losses at the gene ends were 6 bases for V and 8 bases for J; bases not matched to a gene: 11. CDR1 and CDR2 from the germline V gene are SQVTM and ANQGSEA. The CDR3 is 13 residues long. The CDR3 nucleotides read TGCAGCGTCCCACAGGGGCGTGAAGGTACGCAGTATTTT. Its translation: CSVPQGREGTQYF.

This chain joins TRBV7-9 and TRBJ1-2; D uncertain. Germline CDR1 SEHNR, CDR2 FQNEAQ (reference sequence). V gave up 5 bases and J gave up 6 bases, with 16 bases separating them. The CDR3 is 14 amino acids. The CDR3 DNA reads as TGTGCCAGCAGCATGGTAATCACGCCTGATGGCTACACCTTC. This sequence encodes CASSMVITPDGYTF.

The CDR3 loop reads CASSLPGGTGELFF. In DNA, the CDR3 is TGTGCCAGCAGCTTGCCGGGAGGCACCGGGGAGCTGTTTTTT. V usage is TRBV7-6 and J usage is TRBJ2-2, with 7 bases identical to TRBD2. V lost 3 bases and J lost 4; bases outside the gene matches: 2. The CDR3 is 14 residues long. Germline V lookup: CDR1 SGHVS, CDR2 FNYEAQ.

This sequence joins TRBV5-6 and TRBJ2-5; 12 bases align to TRBD2. This CDR3 is 15 amino acids long. Trimming cost V 3 bases and J 4 bases; bases outside gene matches: 4. Germline CDR1 is SGHDT and CDR2 is YYEEEE. This CDR3 reads CASSSPGLAGETQYF. In DNA form, the CDR3 reads TGTGCCAGCAGCTCACCGGGACTAGCGGGAGAGACCCAGTACTTC.

The gene calls are TRBV6-1 and TRBJ2-3; D unresolved. CDR3 length: 15 residues. Germline V gives CDR1 MNHNS, CDR2 SASEGT. V dropped 4 bases and J dropped 5 bases, with 16 bases sitting between them. The CDR3 loop is CASSGLALGGDTQYF. Here the CDR3 DNA reads TGTGCCAGCAGTGGTCTGGCGCTGGGTGGAGATACGCAGTATTTT.

V usage is TRBV9 and J usage is TRBJ1-2; no reliable D call. The CDR3 extends over 12 amino acids. The germline V and J ends were trimmed by 3 bases and 4 bases, with 7 bases remaining between them. CDR1 SGDLS and CDR2 YYNGEE come from the germline V gene. CDR3 amino acids: CASSEGVYGYTF. The CDR3 bases are TGTGCCAGCAGCGAGGGCGTCTATGGCTACACCTTC.

The CDR3: CASSEGQPNEQFF. DNA of the CDR3: TGCGCCAGCAGCGAGGGACAGCCCAATGAGCAGTTCTTC. The V and J genes are TRBV5-1 and TRBJ2-1, with TRBD1 identical over 7 bases. Germline CDR1 and CDR2: SGHRS and YFSETQ. The CDR3 sequence is 13 residues long. V lost 4 bases, J lost 6 bases, and 4 bases stayed unmatched.

The sample holds one count of this clone. The genes are TRBV5-8 and TRBJ2-1, with D unclear. The V end was cut by 3 bases, the J end by 7 bases, with 2 bases between. This CDR3 spans 10 amino acids. Germline V CDR1 and CDR2: SGHTS, YDEGEE. The CDR3 reads CASSSNEQFF. The CDR3 DNA sequence: TGTGCCAGCAGCTCTAATGAGCAGTTCTTC.

The chain combines TRBV13 with TRBJ1-1, with unresolved D. The CDR3 extends over 13 amino acids. The V gene lost 7 bases and the J gene lost 3 bases, with 12 bases spanning the gap. From germline, CDR1 is PRHDT and CDR2 FYEKMQ (reference sequence). CDR3: CASTPTGYTEAFF. The CDR3 DNA sequence: TGTGCCAGCACCCCGACGGGGTACACTGAAGCTTTCTTT.

This clone appeared a single time. The gene calls are TRBV25-1 and TRBJ2-2; no reliable D call. Trimming pared 6 bases from V and 2 bases from J, leaving 7 bases between. This CDR3 region has 13 residues. Looked up from germline, CDR1 is MGHDK and CDR2 is SYGVNS. The CDR3 DNA is TGTGCCAGCAGCACCAGTAACACCGGGGAGCTGTTTTTT. Amino acids: CASSTSNTGELFF.

CDR3 protein: CASQSLYNEQFF. The CDR3 DNA sequence: TGTGCCAGTCAGTCTCTGTACAATGAGCAGTTCTTC. The chain combines TRBV2 with TRBJ2-1, with D unclear. This CDR3 has 12 residues. Deletions cut 9 bases from V and 4 bases from J, with 10 bases between. Germline loops: CDR1 SNHLY, CDR2 FYNNEI.

This clone appeared a single time. The rearrangement links TRBV5-1 to TRBJ2-2, with 10 bases matching TRBD2. J was trimmed by 7 bases and V by 1 base; bases with no gene match: 4. This CDR3 has 15 amino acids. The germline V gene encodes CDR1 SGHRS and CDR2 YFSETQ. CDR3 residues: CASSLTSGAIGELFF. The CDR3 bases are TGCGCCAGCAGCTTGACTAGCGGGGCTATCGGGGAGCTGTTTTTT.

This clone appeared a few times. This rearrangement joins TRBV6-5 to TRBJ2-7, with 8 bases that match TRBD2. The CDR3 sequence is 14 residues long. Germline-derived CDR1 and CDR2 are MNHEY and SVGAGI. The ends lost 5 bases at V and 0 bases at J; junction bases unmatched: 3. CDR3: CASSEGTSSYEQYF. DNA of the CDR3: TGTGCCAGCAGTGAAGGGACTAGCTCCTACGAGCAGTACTTC.

This clone has only a few counts. The V and J genes are TRBV29-1 and TRBJ2-2; D ambiguous. V gave up 0 bases and J gave up 7 bases, with 3 bases separating them. From germline, CDR1 is SQVTM and CDR2 ANQGSEA. This CDR3 is built from 11 residues. The CDR3 DNA sequence: TGCAGCGTTGAAGAGGGCGGGGAGCTGTTTTTT. Amino acids: CSVEEGGELFF.

This chain joins TRBV29-1 and TRBJ1-1; no clear D gene. The CDR3 sequence is 14 residues long. V lost 6 bases to trimming and J lost 6 bases, with 20 bases between them. Germline V gives CDR1 SQVTM, CDR2 ANQGSEA. CDR3 DNA sequence: TGCAGCGTAACGCGTTACGTTTTAGTTGCTGAAGCTTTCTTT. It specifies CSVTRYVLVAEAFF.

The chain employs TRBV4-1 and TRBJ2-6; tentatively, D is TRBD1 (5 bases). Germline CDR1 and CDR2: MGHRA and YSYEKL. The CDR3 is 18 residues long. The V end was cut by 2 bases, the J end by 0 bases, with 14 bases between. As DNA, the CDR3 is TGCGCCAGCAGCCAAAGGCAGGGCAGGTTCTCTGGGGCCAACGTCCTGACTTTC. Translation: CASSQRQGRFSGANVLTF.

As for this clone: Other nucleotide sequences from this sample produce the same CDR3. The chain couples TRBV29-1 to TRBJ1-2; D is uncertain. CDR1 and CDR2 (germline): SQVTM, ANQGSEA. The V gene lost 0 bases and the J gene lost 5 bases, with 4 bases spanning the gap. This CDR3 comprises 11 residues. CDR3 DNA sequence: TGCAGCGTTGAAGAAAGGTATGGCTACACCTTC. Translating gives CSVEERYGYTF.

J is TRBJ2-1 and V is TRBV27, with 8 bases that match TRBD2. The CDR3 totals 16 residues. Germline V gene data show CDR1 as MNHEY and CDR2 as SMNVEV (reference sequence). Losses at the gene ends were 3 bases for V and 3 bases for J; bases not matched to a gene: 7. The CDR3 DNA sequence: TGTGCCAGCAGTTTCGCTATGGCGGGAGGCTACAATGAGCAGTTCTTC. Translating gives CASSFAMAGGYNEQFF.

This rearrangement joins TRBV7-9 to TRBJ2-5; 9 bases fit TRBD2. CDR1 is SEHNR, CDR2 FQNEAQ, per germline (reference sequence). After removal of 6 bases from V and 3 bases from J, the junction contained 5 bases not matched to a gene. This CDR3 region has 14 residues. CDR3 sequence (DNA): TGTGCCAGCAGAACTAGCGGGCTAGAAGAGACCCAGTACTTC. Its protein is CASRTSGLEETQYF. The full variable domain, in which reference TRBV7-9 and TRBJ2-5 provide the parts outside the CDR3, is DTGVSQNPRHKITKRGQNVTFRCDPISEHNRLYWYRQTLGQGPEFLTYFQNEAQLEKSRLLSDRFSAERPKGSFSTLEIQRTEQGDSAMYLCASRTSGLEETQYFGPGTRLLVL.